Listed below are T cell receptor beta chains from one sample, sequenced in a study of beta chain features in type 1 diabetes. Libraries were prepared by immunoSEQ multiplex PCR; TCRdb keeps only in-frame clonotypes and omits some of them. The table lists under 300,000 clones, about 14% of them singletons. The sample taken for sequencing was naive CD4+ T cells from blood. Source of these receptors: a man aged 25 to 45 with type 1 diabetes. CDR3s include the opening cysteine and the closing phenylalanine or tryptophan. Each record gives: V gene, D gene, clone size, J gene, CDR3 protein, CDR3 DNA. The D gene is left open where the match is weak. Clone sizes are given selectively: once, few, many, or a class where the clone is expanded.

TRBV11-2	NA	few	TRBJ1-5	CASSQGGRRQPQHF	TGTGCCAGCAGCCAGGGTGGGCGACGTCAGCCCCAGCATTTT
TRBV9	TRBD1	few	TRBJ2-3	CASSGGQGTDTQYF	TGTGCCAGCAGCGGGGGACAGGGCACAGATACGCAGTATTTT
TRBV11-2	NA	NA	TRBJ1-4	CASRRQPGNEKLFF	TGTGCCAGCAGGAGGCAACCGGGGAATGAAAAACTGTTTTTT
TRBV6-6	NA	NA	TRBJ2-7	CASSMVVGRSYEQYF	TGTGCCAGCAGTATGGTGGTGGGCCGCTCCTACGAGCAGTACTTC
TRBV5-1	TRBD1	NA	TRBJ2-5	CASSGTGMGQETQYF	TGCGCCAGCAGTGGGACAGGGATGGGCCAAGAGACCCAGTACTTC
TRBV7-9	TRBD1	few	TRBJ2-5	CASSYGTGQETQYF	TGTGCCAGCAGCTACGGGACAGGGCAAGAGACCCAGTACTTC
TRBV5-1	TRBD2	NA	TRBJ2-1	CASSFEREPYNEQFF	TGCGCCAGCAGCTTTGAGCGGGAGCCCTACAATGAGCAGTTCTTC
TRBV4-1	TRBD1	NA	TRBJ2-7	CASSREKGQGAGYEQYF	TGCGCCAGCAGCCGGGAAAAGGGGCAGGGGGCAGGGTACGAGCAGTACTTC
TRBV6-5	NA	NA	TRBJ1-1	CASSRYGGANTEAFF	TGTGCCAGCAGCCGTTACGGGGGAGCGAACACTGAAGCTTTCTTT
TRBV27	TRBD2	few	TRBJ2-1	CASSLRLAGAFNEQFF	TGTGCCAGCAGTTTAAGGCTAGCGGGAGCGTTCAATGAGCAGTTCTTC
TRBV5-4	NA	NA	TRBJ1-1	CASSLESVGDTEAFF	TGTGCCAGCAGCTTGGAATCGGTCGGGGACACTGAAGCTTTCTTT
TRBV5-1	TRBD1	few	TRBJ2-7	CASSLMGQGNSYEQYF	TGCGCCAGCAGCTTGATGGGACAGGGGAACTCCTACGAGCAGTACTTC
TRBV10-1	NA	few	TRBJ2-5	CASSGPRRGTQYF	TGCGCCAGCAGTGGGCCCCGGCGGGGGACCCAGTACTTC
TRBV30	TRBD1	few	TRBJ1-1	CAWEQGPGVFATEAFF	TGTGCCTGGGAACAGGGGCCGGGAGTCTTTGCGACTGAAGCTTTCTTT
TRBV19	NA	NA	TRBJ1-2	CASSIGGNYGYTF	TGTGCCAGTAGTATCGGGGGTAACTATGGCTACACCTTC
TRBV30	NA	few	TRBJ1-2	CAWTGGEGVRGYTF	TGTGCCTGGACTGGGGGCGAAGGGGTCCGGGGCTACACCTTC
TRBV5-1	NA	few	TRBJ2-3	CASSLGLQEDTQYF	TGCGCCAGCAGCTTGGGCCTACAGGAGGATACGCAGTATTTT
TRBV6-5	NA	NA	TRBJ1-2	CASSRGANYGYTF	TGTGCCAGCAGCCGGGGGGCGAACTATGGCTACACCTTC
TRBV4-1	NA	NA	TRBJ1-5	CASSQDVGIPQHF	TGCGCCAGCAGCCAAGATGTCGGTATCCCCCAGCATTTT